This paragraph reports one TCR beta chain. Trimming took 5 bases from V and 4 from J, leaving 9 bases between them. Germline V gene data show CDR1 as SGHNT and CDR2 as YYREEE (reference sequence). The CDR3 is 12 residues long. Produced via immunoSEQ multiplex PCR; TCRdb's table is partial and in-frame only. The sample carries about 300,000 clones, roughly 87% recorded once. This record comes from a study of blood T cell repertoires in COVID-19. Looking at the study overall: COVID-19 samples, acute and convalescent, were from the United States, Italy and Spain.

Sequences were obtained from peripheral blood. The V call is TRBV5-4, the J call TRBJ1-1; D not certain. The receptor's source is a young man with active or convalescent COVID-19. The CDR3 region is CASRLDSTEAFF. The CDR3 DNA sequence: TGTGCCAGCAGACTGGACTCCACTGAAGCTTTCTTT.